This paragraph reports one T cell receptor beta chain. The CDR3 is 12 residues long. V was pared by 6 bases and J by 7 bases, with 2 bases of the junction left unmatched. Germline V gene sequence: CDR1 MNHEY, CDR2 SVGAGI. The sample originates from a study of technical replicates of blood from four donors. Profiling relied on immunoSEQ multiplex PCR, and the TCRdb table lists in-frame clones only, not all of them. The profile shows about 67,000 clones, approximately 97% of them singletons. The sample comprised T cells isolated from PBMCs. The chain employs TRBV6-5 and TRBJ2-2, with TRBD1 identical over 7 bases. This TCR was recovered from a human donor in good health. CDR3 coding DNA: TGTGCCAGCAGCCCAGGGGGCGGGGAGCTGTTTTTT. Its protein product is CASSPGGGELFF.